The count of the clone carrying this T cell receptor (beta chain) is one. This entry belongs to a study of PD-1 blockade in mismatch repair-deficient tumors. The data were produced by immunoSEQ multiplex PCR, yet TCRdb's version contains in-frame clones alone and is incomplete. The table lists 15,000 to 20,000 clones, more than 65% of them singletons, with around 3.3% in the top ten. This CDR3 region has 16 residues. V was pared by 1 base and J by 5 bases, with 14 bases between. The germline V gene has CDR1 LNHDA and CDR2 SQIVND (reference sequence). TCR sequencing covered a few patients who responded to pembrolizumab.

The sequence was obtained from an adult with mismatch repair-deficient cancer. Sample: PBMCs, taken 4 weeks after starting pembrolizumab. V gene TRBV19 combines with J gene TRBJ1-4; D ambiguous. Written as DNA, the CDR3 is TGTGCCAGTAGTATAGTTGGCAGGCAAAGCAATGAAAAACTGTTTTTT. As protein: CASSIVGRQSNEKLFF. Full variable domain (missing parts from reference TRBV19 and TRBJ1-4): DGGITQSPKYLFRKEGQNVTLSCEQNLNHDAMYWYRQDPGQGLRLIYYSQIVNDFQKGDIAEGYSVSREKKESFPLTVTSAQKNPTAFYLCASSIVGRQSNEKLFFGSGTQLSVL.